This entry concerns a single T cell receptor (beta chain). Its specificity is not known. V was cut by 7 bases and J by 0 bases, with 16 bases left in between. Germline lookup yields CDR1 SQVTM and CDR2 ANQGSEA. This CDR3 has 15 amino acids. These data belong to a study of CD8 T cells in ankylosing spondylitis. 5'-RACE, quantitative and with molecular barcodes, yielded the TCR beta libraries. Each CDR3 protein is one row after TCRdb ran MiXCR on the 5' RACE reads. Found here are 150,000 to 200,000 distinct CDR3 sequences, 15% to 20% of them singletons; the top ten hold around 4.5%. Study results and caveats: Reportedly, disease-linked clones are significantly enriched in ankylosing spondylitis patients' matched synovial fluid.

The TCR sequence derives from a male donor aged 10 to 30 with ankylosing spondylitis or in good health (not recorded which). The chain uses TRBV29-1 and TRBJ2-4, with D perhaps TRBD1 (5 bases). Sequenced material: blood, either unsorted or a sorted T cell fraction (not recorded which). Here the CDR3 DNA reads TGCAGCGCTTTGGCCCGAACAGGAGCCAAAAACATTCAGTACTTC. Amino acid sequence: CSALARTGAKNIQYF.